The TCR beta chain described here comes from a study of blood T cell repertoires in COVID-19. V shed 6 bases and J 6 bases; nucleotides not matched to a gene: 4. Looked up from germline, CDR1 is MNHNY and CDR2 is SVGAGI (reference sequence). The CDR3 has 13 amino acids. Assay used: immunoSEQ multiplex PCR; TCRdb lists only in-frame clones, some missing. The table has under 300,000 clones, approximately 86% seen once. This sequence originates from a woman between 65 and 79 years old with active or convalescent COVID-19. Sequencing was done on a sample of peripheral blood. The chain combines TRBV6-6 with TRBJ2-3, with TRBD1 matching 9 bases. The CDR3 spells CASRRTGVDTQYF. In DNA, the CDR3 is TGTGCCAGCAGAAGGACAGGGGTTGATACGCAGTATTTT.